This TCR beta chain is drawn from a study of T cell responses to AZD1222 COVID-19 vaccine. The overall study: Pooled samples include second doses given at about 4 or 12 weeks.

This CDR3 has 16 amino acids. V was shortened by 3 bases and J by 2 bases, with 16 bases between the two germline ends. CDR1 and CDR2 from the germline V gene are MGHRA and YSYEKL. Worth noting for this clone: The antigen is undetermined.

Overall study results and limits: Spike-specific TCRs gained breadth and depth after people received two AZD1222 doses.

Some clones are missing from TCRdb's copy, which holds only in-frame ones; the method was immunoSEQ multiplex PCR. The sample lists 89,000 or so clones, approximately 83% occurring once. The chain carries TRBV4-1 and TRBJ1-2; D possibly corresponds to TRBD1 (6 bases). This sequence was found in an adult in good health. The specimen was peripheral blood, collected on day 0 of AZD1222 vaccination. CDR3 loop: CASSQGPGHTNYGYTF. CDR3 in DNA: TGCGCCAGCAGCCAGGGTCCGGGACATACGAACTATGGCTACACCTTC.